The sequence of this TCR beta chain was determined in a study of technical replicates of blood from several donors. The repertoire was sequenced with immunoSEQ multiplex PCR; TCRdb's copy has only in-frame clones and lacks some. This table has approximately 81,000 clones, around 95% appearing once. Germline assignment: CDR1 MDHEN and CDR2 SYDVKM. Trimming removed 4 bases at V and 4 bases at J, with 11 bases between. This CDR3 spans 13 amino acids. This chain links TRBV28 with TRBJ2-7, with D perhaps TRBD1 (5 bases). The sequence derives from a human donor in good health. Input material: T cells isolated from PBMCs. The CDR3 reads CASSSLRGYEQYF. The CDR3 nucleotides read TGTGCCAGCAGTTCGCTTAGGGGTTACGAGCAGTACTTC.